This T cell receptor beta chain was observed in a study of T cell responses to AZD1222 COVID-19 vaccine. Findings and caveats of the study: Nearly half of the spike-specific TCRs reportedly recognize variant regions that carry no mutations.

Pooling was applied to second doses at about 4 or about 12 weeks. Profiled with immunoSEQ multiplex PCR; TCRdb holds only in-frame clones, not every one. The sample yields nearly 110,000 clones, around 93% seen once. A remark on this clone: As yet, its antigen is unknown.

The source material was peripheral blood, sampled 28 days after the second AZD1222 dose. The source is an adult who received the AZD1222 COVID-19 vaccine.

The CDR3 protein is CASSLVAGDITDTQYF. The CDR3 DNA sequence: TGCGCCAGCAGCCTTGTAGCGGGAGATATCACAGATACGCAGTATTTT. The chain is built from TRBV4-3 and TRBJ2-3, with 9 bases identical to TRBD2. Germline V gene data show CDR1 as LGHNA and CDR2 as YSLEER. The J segment lost 2 bases and the V segment lost 4 bases, leaving 7 bases of the junction unmatched. This CDR3 has 16 amino acids.